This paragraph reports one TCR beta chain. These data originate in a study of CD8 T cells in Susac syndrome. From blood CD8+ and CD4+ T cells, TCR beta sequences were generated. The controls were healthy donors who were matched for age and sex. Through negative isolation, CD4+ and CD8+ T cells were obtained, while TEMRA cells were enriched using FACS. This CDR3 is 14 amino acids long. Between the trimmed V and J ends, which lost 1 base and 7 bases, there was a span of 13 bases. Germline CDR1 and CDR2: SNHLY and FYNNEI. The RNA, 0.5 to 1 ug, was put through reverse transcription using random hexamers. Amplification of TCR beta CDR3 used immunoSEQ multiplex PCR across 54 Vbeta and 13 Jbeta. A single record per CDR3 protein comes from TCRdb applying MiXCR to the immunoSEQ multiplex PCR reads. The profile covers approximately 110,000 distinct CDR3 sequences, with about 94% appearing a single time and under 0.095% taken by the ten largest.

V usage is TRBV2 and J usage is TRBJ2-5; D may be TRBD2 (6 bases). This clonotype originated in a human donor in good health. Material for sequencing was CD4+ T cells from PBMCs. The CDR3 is CASSEGQMGGTQYF. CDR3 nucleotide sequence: TGTGCCAGCAGTGAAGGACAGATGGGGGGGACCCAGTACTTC.